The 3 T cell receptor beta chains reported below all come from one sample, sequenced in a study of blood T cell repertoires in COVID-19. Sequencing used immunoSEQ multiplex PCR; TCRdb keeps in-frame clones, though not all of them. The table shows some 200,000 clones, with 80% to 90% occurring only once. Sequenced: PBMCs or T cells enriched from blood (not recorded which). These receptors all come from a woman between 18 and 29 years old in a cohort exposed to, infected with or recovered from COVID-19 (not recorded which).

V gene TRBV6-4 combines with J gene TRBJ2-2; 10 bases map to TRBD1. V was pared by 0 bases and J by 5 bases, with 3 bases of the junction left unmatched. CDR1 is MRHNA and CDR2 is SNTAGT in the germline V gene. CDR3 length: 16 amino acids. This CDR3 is CASSDSDRGHTGELFF. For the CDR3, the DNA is TGTGCCAGCAGTGACTCCGACAGGGGGCATACCGGGGAGCTGTTTTTT.

This CDR3 is CASSLGTSGKETQYF. The CDR3 DNA is TGCGCCAGCAGCCTAGGGACTAGCGGGAAAGAGACCCAGTACTTC. This chain joins TRBV5-1 and TRBJ2-5, with 13 positions matching TRBD2. Germline V gene data show CDR1 as SGHRS and CDR2 as YFSETQ. The CDR3 sequence is 15 residues long. V was clipped by 4 bases and J by 3 bases; unmatched bases: 3.

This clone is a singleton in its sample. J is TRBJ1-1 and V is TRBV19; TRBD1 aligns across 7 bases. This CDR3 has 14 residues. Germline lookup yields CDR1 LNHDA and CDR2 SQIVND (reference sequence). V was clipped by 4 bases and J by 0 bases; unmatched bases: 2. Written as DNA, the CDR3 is TGTGCCAGTAGTACCGGGACAGTGAACACTGAAGCTTTCTTT. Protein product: CASSTGTVNTEAFF.